The 22 T cell receptor beta chains in this list originate from one sample, sequenced in a study of blood T cell repertoires in COVID-19. Only in-frame clones appear in the TCRdb table, and some are missing; sequencing was by immunoSEQ multiplex PCR. The sample carries 150,000 to 200,000 clones, about 88% recorded once. Sequencing was carried out using peripheral blood. These receptors were obtained from an elderly woman in a cohort sampled during active or convalescent COVID-19.

The V gene is TRBV7-6, the J gene TRBJ2-5; D might be TRBD2 (6 bases). Trimming left V 1 base short and J 1 base short, with 13 bases between. The CDR3 runs 16 residues. Germline-derived CDR1 and CDR2 are SGHVS and FNYEAQ. The CDR3 protein is CASSLGETAGQETQYF. Here the CDR3 DNA reads TGTGCCAGCAGCTTAGGCGAAACAGCGGGCCAAGAGACCCAGTACTTC. Full variable domain (outside the CDR3, taken from reference TRBV7-6 and TRBJ2-5): GAGVSQSPRYKVTKRGQDVALRCDPISGHVSLYWYRQALGQGPEFLTYFNYEAQQDKSGLPNDRFSAERPEGSISTLTIQRTEQRDSAMYRCASSLGETAGQETQYFGPGTRLLVL.

V and J are TRBV19 and TRBJ1-1, with D perhaps TRBD1 (6 bases). Germline loops: CDR1 LNHDA, CDR2 SQIVND (reference sequence). This CDR3 region has 15 residues. Trimming stripped 10 bases from V and 1 base from J, with 19 bases between. Here the CDR3 reads CATSVGKQGNTEAFF. The CDR3 nucleotides read TGTGCCACCTCGGTGGGGAAACAGGGGAACACTGAAGCTTTCTTT.

The count of this clone is one. The CDR3 loop reads CASSLDGTGNSPLHF. CDR3 DNA: TGTGCCAGCAGCCTTGACGGCACCGGGAATTCACCCCTCCACTTT. The V call is TRBV7-9, the J call TRBJ1-6; D remains unclear. Trimming cost V 5 bases and J 7 bases, with 15 bases left between them. The CDR3 has 15 residues. Germline values: CDR1 SEHNR, CDR2 FQNEAQ (reference sequence).

CDR3 nucleotide sequence: TGTGCCAGCAGTGACAGGGTCTACGAGCAGTACTTC. Translation gives CASSDRVYEQYF. The chain links TRBV6-1 to TRBJ2-7; tentatively, D is TRBD1 (5 bases). With 3 bases removed from V and 3 bases from J, the gap between germline ends came to 6 bases. The CDR3 spans 12 residues. CDR1 is MNHNS and CDR2 is SASEGT in the germline V gene.

The V and J genes are TRBV27 and TRBJ2-1, with 7 bases fitting TRBD1. In germline, CDR1 is MNHEY, CDR2 SMNVEV (reference sequence). The CDR3 runs to 15 residues. V lost 3 bases, J lost 7 bases, and 9 bases stayed unmatched. CDR3 DNA: TGTGCCAGCAGTTTGATAGACAGGGTGGGGAATGAGCAGTTCTTC. Translated: CASSLIDRVGNEQFF.

The chain links TRBV5-4 to TRBJ1-2, with TRBD1 matching 10 bases. CDR3 length: 14 amino acids. The trim removed 3 bases at V and 13 bases at J, leaving 12 bases unmatched. The V gene's germline CDR1 is SGHNT and CDR2 YYREEE (reference sequence). The CDR3 is CASSSDRDRGLCTF. For the CDR3, the DNA is TGTGCCAGCAGCTCGGACCGGGACAGGGGATTGTGCACCTTC.

V usage is TRBV5-1 and J usage is TRBJ2-5; 7 bases are shared with TRBD1. Unmatched junction bases numbered 8, after V lost 0 bases and J lost 3 bases. The length of the CDR3 is 16 residues. In germline, CDR1 is SGHRS, CDR2 YFSETQ. The CDR3 DNA reads as TGCGCCAGCAGCTTGGTTTTTAGGGGGCGGAAAGAGACCCAGTACTTC. This gives the protein CASSLVFRGRKETQYF.

The chain is built from TRBV12-5 and TRBJ2-2, with 7 bases aligning to TRBD1. The CDR3 has 16 amino acids. Trimming removed 0 bases from V and 3 bases from J; junction bases left unmatched: 4. Germline V CDR1 and CDR2: LGHNT, FRNRAP. This CDR3 is CASGLVQGLDTGELFF. The CDR3 DNA follows: TGTGCTAGTGGTTTGGTACAGGGGTTGGACACCGGGGAGCTGTTTTTT. The full variable domain, completed using reference TRBV12-5 and TRBJ2-2, is DARVTQTPRHKVTEMGQEVTMRCQPILGHNTVFWYRQTMMQGLELLAYFRNRAPLDDSGMPKDRFSAEMPDATLATLKIQPSEPRDSAVYFCASGLVQGLDTGELFFGEGSRLTVL.

Turning to this clone: At the DNA level, this CDR3 is encoded by other sequences in the same sample as well. CDR3 region: CASSHRDTQYF. The CDR3 region has the DNA TGTGCCAGCAGCCACAGAGATACGCAGTATTTT. The chain couples TRBV3-1 (or the pseudogene TRBV3-2) to TRBJ2-3; no firm D call. The ends were cut back, 3 bases at V and 5 bases at J, with 3 bases in the middle. Germline CDR1 and CDR2: LGHDT and YNNKEL (reference sequence). CDR3 length: 11 residues.

The chain recombines TRBV5-4 with TRBJ2-5, with D perhaps matching TRBD2 (5 bases). The CDR3 extends over 15 amino acids. Germline CDR1 is SGHNT and CDR2 is YYREEE (reference sequence). Trimming took off 0 bases at V and 2 bases at J, with 11 bases between the two ends. CDR3 DNA: TGTGCCAGCAGCTTGGCCGGGCGGGCACAAGAGACCCAGTACTTC. Amino acid sequence: CASSLAGRAQETQYF.

The rearrangement links TRBV5-4 to TRBJ2-7; 7 bases agree with TRBD1. Germline-derived CDR1 and CDR2 are SGHNT and YYREEE (reference sequence). This CDR3 is 15 amino acids long. The trim removed 3 bases at V and 7 bases at J, leaving 13 bases unmatched. The CDR3 DNA reads as TGTGCCAGCAGCTACCAAAGACAGGGAGCAGATGAGCAGTACTTC. This codes for CASSYQRQGADEQYF. Based on the CDR3 plus reference TRBV5-4 and TRBJ2-7, the full variable domain is ETGVTQSPTHLIKTRGQQVTLRCSSQSGHNTVSWYQQALGQGPQFIFQYYREEENGRGNFPPRFSGLQFPNYSSELNVNALELDDSALYLCASSYQRQGADEQYFGPGTRLTVT.

The rearrangement uses TRBV5-6 and TRBJ2-3; D possibly corresponds to TRBD2 (6 bases). CDR3 length: 15 residues. Germline CDR1 and CDR2: SGHDT and YYEEEE. Between the trimmed V and J ends, which lost 4 bases and 3 bases, there was a span of 15 bases. Here the CDR3 DNA reads TGTGCCAGCAGCCGGACTATGCTCAGTACAGATACGCAGTATTTT. Translating it yields CASSRTMLSTDTQYF.

The V gene is TRBV15, the J gene TRBJ2-1; 12 nucleotides align to TRBD2. Germline CDR1 LNHNV, CDR2 YYDKDF (reference sequence). V lost 7 bases to trimming and J lost 2 bases; unmatched junction nucleotides: 15. The CDR3 runs 19 residues. The CDR3 region is CATTHMGTSGLGAYNEQFF. The CDR3 nucleotides read TGTGCCACCACTCATATGGGGACTAGCGGGCTAGGGGCCTACAATGAGCAGTTCTTC. Drawing the rest from reference TRBV15 and TRBJ2-1, the complete variable domain is DAMVIQNPRYQVTQFGKPVTLSCSQTLNHNVMYWYQQKSSQAPKLLFHYYDKDFNNEADTPDNFQSRRPNTSFCFLDIRSPGLGDTAMYLCATTHMGTSGLGAYNEQFFGPGTRLTVL.

The gene calls are TRBV6-6 and TRBJ1-4, with unresolved D. This CDR3 has 12 amino acids. Germline V gene sequence: CDR1 MNHNY, CDR2 SVGAGI (reference sequence). V lost 2 bases and J lost 8, with 6 bases in between. The CDR3 DNA is TGTGCCAGCAGTTACGCCGGGGAAAAACTGTTTTTT. It encodes CASSYAGEKLFF.

This CDR3 reads CASSVGEWGRSHTIYF. The DNA of the CDR3 is TGTGCCAGCAGCGTAGGAGAATGGGGCAGGTCTCACACCATATATTTT. The chain employs TRBV9 and TRBJ1-3; TRBD1 might be the D (5 bases). Germline values: CDR1 SGDLS, CDR2 YYNGEE. Trimming removed 0 bases at V and 8 bases at J, with 18 bases between. CDR3 length equals 16 residues.

The chain has TRBV10-2 and TRBJ1-3; 8 bases agree with TRBD1. The CDR3 has 13 amino acids. Germline CDR1 is WSHSY and CDR2 is SAAADI. Losses at the gene ends were 7 bases for V and 8 bases for J; bases not matched to a gene: 7. CDR3 bases: TGCGCCAGCACCGACGGACAGGGATACACCATATATTTT. Its translation: CASTDGQGYTIYF.

This chain connects TRBV7-9 to TRBJ1-2, with TRBD1 as a possible D gene (5 bases). The CDR3 has 14 residues. Germline CDR1 is SEHNR and CDR2 is FQNEAQ (reference sequence). Trimming removed 5 bases from V and 0 bases from J, with 10 bases in between. DNA of the CDR3: TGTGCCAGCAGCACCTGGGGGGCTAACTATGGCTACACCTTC. Its protein is CASSTWGANYGYTF.

This chain links TRBV29-1 with TRBJ2-1, with D tentatively TRBD2 (5 bases). The CDR3 covers 14 residues. In germline, CDR1 is SQVTM, CDR2 ANQGSEA. Trimming removed 8 bases at V and 0 bases at J, with 14 bases between. The CDR3 loop reads CSTAPAGSYNEQFF. DNA of the CDR3: TGCAGCACCGCACCCGCGGGCTCCTACAATGAGCAGTTCTTC.

V gene TRBV18 combines with J gene TRBJ2-1; 12 bases fit TRBD2. Germline V gene data show CDR1 as KGHSH and CDR2 as LQKENI. The length of the CDR3 is 18 residues. Trimming removed 3 bases from V and 3 bases from J; junction bases left unmatched: 9. CDR3 DNA: TGTGCCAGCTCACCGCCCTTGACTAGCGGGGGTTACTACAATGAGCAGTTCTTC. This sequence encodes CASSPPLTSGGYYNEQFF.

The V and J genes are TRBV9 and TRBJ2-1; 12 bases align to TRBD2. V was clipped by 0 bases and J by 2 bases; unmatched bases: 12. The CDR3 covers 20 residues. The germline V gene has CDR1 SGDLS and CDR2 YYNGEE. The CDR3 nucleotides read TGTGCCAGCAGCGTAGATCCCGATACTAGCGGGGGGCCCCCCTACAATGAGCAGTTCTTC. Amino acid sequence: CASSVDPDTSGGPPYNEQFF. The whole variable domain, remainder taken from reference TRBV9 and TRBJ2-1, is DSGVTQTPKHLITATGQRVTLRCSPRSGDLSVYWYQQSLDQGLQFLIQYYNGEERAKGNILERFSAQQFPDLHSELNLSSLELGDSALYFCASSVDPDTSGGPPYNEQFFGPGTRLTVL.

V gene TRBV9 combines with J gene TRBJ2-1, with TRBD2 matching 11 bases. From germline, CDR1 is SGDLS and CDR2 YYNGEE. This CDR3 has 16 residues. V lost 4 bases to trimming and J lost 4 bases; unmatched junction nucleotides: 7. The CDR3 DNA sequence: TGTGCCAGCAGCCCGAGGACTAGCGGGCCTTACAATGAGCAGTTCTTC. Translating gives CASSPRTSGPYNEQFF. Full variable domain (remainder filled in from reference TRBV9 and TRBJ2-1): DSGVTQTPKHLITATGQRVTLRCSPRSGDLSVYWYQQSLDQGLQFLIQYYNGEERAKGNILERFSAQQFPDLHSELNLSSLELGDSALYFCASSPRTSGPYNEQFFGPGTRLTVL.

This chain uses TRBV14 with TRBJ2-1, with 7 bases identical to TRBD2. Germline V gene sequence: CDR1 SGHDN, CDR2 FVKESK. J lost 8 bases, V lost 3 bases, and 10 bases had no gene match. The CDR3 consists of 15 residues. The CDR3 bases are TGTGCCAGCAGCCAGCGGGAGATCTGGTTCGATGAGCAGTTCTTC. This gives the protein CASSQREIWFDEQFF.